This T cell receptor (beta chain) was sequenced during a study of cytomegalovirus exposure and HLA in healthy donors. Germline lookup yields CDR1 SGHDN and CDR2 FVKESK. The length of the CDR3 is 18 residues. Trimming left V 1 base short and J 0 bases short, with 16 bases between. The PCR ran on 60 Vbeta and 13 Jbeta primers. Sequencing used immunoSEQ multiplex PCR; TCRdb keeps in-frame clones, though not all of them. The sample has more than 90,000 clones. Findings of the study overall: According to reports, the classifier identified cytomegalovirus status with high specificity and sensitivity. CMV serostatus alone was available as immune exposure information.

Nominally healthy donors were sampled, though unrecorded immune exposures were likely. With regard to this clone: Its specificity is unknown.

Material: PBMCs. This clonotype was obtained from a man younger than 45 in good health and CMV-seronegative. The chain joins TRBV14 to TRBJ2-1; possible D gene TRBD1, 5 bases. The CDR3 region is CASSQGMGPQTSYNEQFF. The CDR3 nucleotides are TGTGCCAGCAGCCAAGGAATGGGGCCACAAACCTCCTACAATGAGCAGTTCTTC.